This TCR beta chain was sequenced during a study of shared clonotypes between healthy human individuals. General study findings and limits: Sequencing depth was expected to affect clonotype sharing among donors. What limited the represented genetic and exposure-history diversity was the small number of donors.

The CDR3 sequence is 15 residues long. The trim removed 5 bases at V and 7 bases at J, leaving 8 bases unmatched. Germline CDR1 and CDR2: SEHNR and FQNEAQ (reference sequence). The repertoire was sequenced with immunoSEQ multiplex PCR; TCRdb's copy has only in-frame clones and lacks some. The data show 470,000 or so clones, more than 65% seen once. The study drew all its donors from Caucasian adults living in Nashville, Tennessee. Worth noting for this clone: Its specificity is unknown.

The chain couples TRBV7-9 to TRBJ2-1; TRBD2 agrees at 10 bases. This sequence was found in a woman in her thirties or forties in good health. Some clones in this sample may be carry-over from other donors' samples. The sample was PBMCs. CDR3 in amino acids: CASSASGRAGNEQFF. CDR3 sequence (DNA): TGTGCCAGCAGCGCAAGCGGGAGGGCCGGGAATGAGCAGTTCTTC.